This T cell receptor beta chain was captured in a study of blood T cell repertoires in COVID-19. Across the study: Samples came from the United States, Italy and Spain, spanning acute and convalescent COVID-19. T cells, B-cell-depleted T cells, or PBMCs supplied cDNA or gDNA.

The germline V and J ends were trimmed by 3 bases and 6 bases, with 9 bases remaining between them. This CDR3 is 13 amino acids long. CDR1 and CDR2 from the germline V gene are GTSNPN and SVGIG (reference sequence). Assay: immunoSEQ multiplex PCR; the TCRdb copy retains only in-frame clones and omits some. The profile shows approximately 240,000 clones, 70% to 85% of them singletons. This clone has more than one count but fewer than ten. Everyone who took part was about 18 to 89 years old, and they came from about two dozen US areas. The sequenced sample was PBMCs or T cells enriched from blood (not recorded which). The chain links TRBV30 to TRBJ1-6; D remains unclear. This sequence originates from a woman aged 40 to 50 with acute COVID-19. The CDR3 spells CAWRTRFNSPLHF. CDR3 nucleotides: TGTGCCTGGAGGACACGATTTAATTCACCCCTCCACTTT.